The 32 T cell receptor beta chains listed next were all sequenced from one sample in a study of blood T cell repertoires in COVID-19. Assay: immunoSEQ multiplex PCR; the TCRdb copy retains only in-frame clones and omits some. The sample has approximately 500,000 clones, 70% to 90% seen once. Sequencing was performed on peripheral blood. These TCRs come from a human donor in a cohort sampled during active COVID-19.

The V gene is TRBV28, the J gene TRBJ1-2; possible D gene TRBD1, 5 bases. CDR3 length equals 14 residues. V was clipped by 4 bases and J by 4 bases, with 13 bases between them. CDR1 is MDHEN and CDR2 is SYDVKM in the germline V gene. DNA of the CDR3: TGTGCCAGCAGTTCCCGGGGGAGTACCTATGGCTACACCTTC. It specifies CASSSRGSTYGYTF.

The chain recombines TRBV27 with TRBJ2-5, with TRBD1 matching over 11 bases. The CDR3 contains 17 residues. The J segment lost 0 bases and the V segment lost 2 bases, leaving 5 bases of the junction unmatched. CDR1 MNHEY and CDR2 SMNVEV come from the germline V gene (reference sequence). In DNA, the CDR3 is TGTGCCAGCAGTTTACGTCCGGGACAGGGGGACCAAGAGACCCAGTACTTC. Protein product: CASSLRPGQGDQETQYF.

The sample holds a few counts of this clone. The genes are TRBV28 and TRBJ2-4, with 7 bases fitting TRBD1. CDR1 and CDR2 from the germline V gene are MDHEN and SYDVKM. The CDR3 extends over 14 amino acids. Losses at the gene ends were 3 bases for V and 9 bases for J; bases not matched to a gene: 8. The CDR3, as DNA: TGTGCCAGCAGTTTTGTGAGGGGACAGAGCATTCAGTACTTC. It codes for CASSFVRGQSIQYF.

This clone was seen once. This chain joins TRBV28 and TRBJ1-1; possible D gene TRBD1, 6 bases. V lost 7 bases and J lost 6, with 9 bases in between. The CDR3 runs to 11 residues. Germline V lookup: CDR1 MDHEN, CDR2 SYDVKM. The CDR3 bases are TGTGCCAGCACAGGGGCCCCTGAAGCTTTCTTT. This translates into CASTGAPEAFF.

The chain carries TRBV9 and TRBJ2-1; no definite D call. V shed 0 bases and J shed 0 bases, with 7 bases lying between them. This CDR3 has 15 amino acids. Germline assignment: CDR1 SGDLS and CDR2 YYNGEE. The CDR3: CASSVDRSSYNEQFF. For the CDR3, the DNA is TGTGCCAGCAGCGTAGACCGGAGCTCCTACAATGAGCAGTTCTTC.

The chain has TRBV24-1 and TRBJ2-5, with TRBD1 matching over 9 bases. The ends lost 1 base at V and 5 bases at J; junction bases unmatched: 4. The CDR3 loop spans 15 amino acids. Germline V gene data show CDR1 as KGHDR and CDR2 as SFDVKD. The CDR3 coding sequence is TGTGCCACCAGTGATTTTACAGGGGGCTACGAGACCCAGTACTTC. It encodes CATSDFTGGYETQYF.

V usage is TRBV6-5 and J usage is TRBJ1-2, with TRBD1 matching over 7 bases. Germline trimming cut 0 bases from V and 8 bases from J; bases unmatched to any gene: 6. This CDR3 is built from 14 residues. The germline gives CDR1 MNHEY, CDR2 SVGAGI. The CDR3 here is CASSYSRTGGGYTF. CDR3 DNA: TGTGCCAGCAGTTACTCGCGGACAGGTGGCGGCTACACCTTC.

This clone was recorded once. The V call is TRBV28, the J call TRBJ2-7; TRBD2 agrees at 7 bases. This CDR3 region has 16 residues. CDR1 and CDR2 from the germline V gene are MDHEN and SYDVKM. Trimming at V came to 8 bases and at J to 2 bases, leaving 15 bases not matched to a gene. The CDR3 loop is CASGWASGPPPYEQYF. DNA for the CDR3: TGTGCCAGCGGGTGGGCTAGCGGACCTCCTCCCTACGAGCAGTACTTC.

This clone showed up just once. As DNA, the CDR3 is TGTGCCAGCAGCCGGGGACTAGCGGGAGTTTGGACTAACGAGCAGTACTTC. It encodes CASSRGLAGVWTNEQYF. The chain uses TRBV5-5 and TRBJ2-7; TRBD2 matches 14 bases. The CDR3 covers 17 residues. J gave up 5 bases and V 4 bases, and 11 bases lay outside the gene matches. The germline V gene has CDR1 SGHKS and CDR2 YYEKEE (reference sequence). The whole variable domain, remainder taken from reference TRBV5-5 and TRBJ2-7, is DAGVTQSPTHLIKTRGQQVTLRCSPISGHKSVSWYQQVLGQGPQFIFQYYEKEERGRGNFPDRFSARQFPNYSSELNVNALLLGDSALYLCASSRGLAGVWTNEQYFGPGTRLTVT.

The CDR3 protein is CASTPMDRSDGYTF. Written as DNA, the CDR3 is TGTGCCAGTACCCCGATGGACAGGTCGGATGGCTACACCTTC. The V gene is TRBV19, the J gene TRBJ1-2, with 7 bases that match TRBD1. This CDR3 is built from 14 residues. Germline-derived CDR1 and CDR2 are LNHDA and SQIVND (reference sequence). V lost 7 bases and J lost 6; bases outside the gene matches: 11.

This chain joins TRBV28 and TRBJ2-5; 7 nucleotides agree with TRBD1. Trimming took 2 bases from V and 1 from J; bases not matched to a gene: 10. CDR1 MDHEN and CDR2 SYDVKM come from the germline V gene. This CDR3 has 17 amino acids. The CDR3 is CASSLVSGQNPQETQYF. For the CDR3, the DNA is TGTGCCAGCAGTTTAGTGTCGGGACAGAACCCCCAAGAGACCCAGTACTTC.

The CDR3: CASSLPKAGVGQETQYF. DNA for the CDR3: TGTGCCAGCAGCTTACCCAAAGCGGGAGTGGGGCAAGAGACCCAGTACTTC. The V and J genes are TRBV7-3 and TRBJ2-5; TRBD2 matches at 8 bases. V shed 2 bases, J shed 2 bases, and the junction held 10 bases outside the gene matches. The CDR3 spans 17 residues. CDR1 SGHTA and CDR2 FQGTGA come from the germline V gene.

The CDR3 reads CASSPLAGGNEQFF. In nucleotides, the CDR3 is TGTGCCAGCAGCCCCCTAGCGGGAGGGAATGAGCAGTTCTTC. V usage is TRBV7-8 and J usage is TRBJ2-1; 12 nucleotides line up with TRBD2. J lost 7 bases, V lost 5 bases, and 3 bases had no gene match. The CDR3 covers 14 residues. CDR1 and CDR2 (germline): SGHVS, FQNEAQ.

This clone appeared a few times. The CDR3 sequence is CASSFGWMGGNTIYF. The DNA for the CDR3 is TGTGCCAGCAGTTTTGGCTGGATGGGCGGAAACACCATATATTTT. The V gene is TRBV28, the J gene TRBJ1-3; D not resolved. This CDR3 has 15 amino acids. V lost 3 bases and J 4 bases, leaving 13 bases between the germline ends. Germline V gene data show CDR1 as MDHEN and CDR2 as SYDVKM.

The gene calls are TRBV7-8 and TRBJ2-7; 10 bases are shared with TRBD1. CDR1 is SGHVS and CDR2 is FQNEAQ in the germline V gene. After removal of 5 bases from V and 2 bases from J, the junction contained 18 bases not matched to a gene. The CDR3 has 19 amino acids. Here the CDR3 reads CASSRSTGGFTIQTYEQYF. Written as DNA, the CDR3 is TGTGCCAGCAGCCGGTCGACAGGGGGCTTTACAATACAAACCTACGAGCAGTACTTC.

The V gene is TRBV6-5, the J gene TRBJ2-2; TRBD2 aligns across 9 bases. The CDR3 consists of 14 residues. V lost 6 bases, J lost 3 bases, and 2 bases stayed unmatched. CDR1 and CDR2 from the germline V gene are MNHEY and SVGAGI. CDR3 amino acids: CASRSSGDTGELFF. The CDR3 DNA is TGTGCCAGCAGATCTAGCGGGGACACCGGGGAGCTGTTTTTT.

The chain uses TRBV19 and TRBJ1-4, with D perhaps matching TRBD1 (6 bases). The CDR3 spans 16 residues. Deletions cut 5 bases from V and 0 bases from J, with 13 bases between. Germline-derived CDR1 and CDR2 are LNHDA and SQIVND (reference sequence). The CDR3 protein is CASSLGQRSTNEKLFF. The CDR3 region has the DNA TGTGCCAGTAGTCTGGGACAACGTTCAACTAATGAAAAACTGTTTTTT.

V and J are TRBV5-1 and TRBJ2-7; D remains unclear. Germline loops: CDR1 SGHRS, CDR2 YFSETQ. This CDR3 spans 13 amino acids. Trimming shortened V by 4 bases and J by 0 bases, and 8 bases separated the two germline ends. As DNA, the CDR3 is TGCGCCAGCAGCGCCGAGCTCTCCTACGAGCAGTACTTC. Residues: CASSAELSYEQYF.

A single count supports this clone. J is TRBJ2-3 and V is TRBV27; the match to TRBD2 covers 15 bases. The CDR3 length is 17 residues. The V gene end was trimmed by 7 bases and the J gene end by 1 base; junction bases not matched to a gene: 6. Per germline, CDR1 MNHEY and CDR2 SMNVEV (reference sequence). The CDR3 DNA is TGTGCCAGCAACCTCGGACTAGCGGGGGGGGGCACAGATACGCAGTATTTT. Its translation: CASNLGLAGGGTDTQYF.

J is TRBJ1-1 and V is TRBV18, with 9 bases identical to TRBD1. The germline gives CDR1 KGHSH, CDR2 LQKENI. Trimming took 3 bases from V and 4 from J; bases not matched to a gene: 6. The length of the CDR3 is 15 residues. The CDR3 coding sequence is TGTGCCAGCTCACCGGCGGGACAGGGAGTCACTGAAGCTTTCTTT. Protein product: CASSPAGQGVTEAFF. The whole variable domain, filled in from reference TRBV18 and TRBJ1-1, reads NAGVMQNPRHLVRRRGQEARLRCSPMKGHSHVYWYRQLPEEGLKFMVYLQKENIIDESGMPKERFSAEFPKEGPSILRIQQVVRGDSAAYFCASSPAGQGVTEAFFGQGTRLTVV.

This rearrangement joins TRBV10-3 to TRBJ2-3; D is perhaps TRBD2 (6 bases). From germline, CDR1 is ENHRY and CDR2 SYGVKD. The CDR3 extends over 12 amino acids. V dropped 10 bases and J dropped 4 bases, with 12 bases sitting between them. The CDR3 protein is CATTGGSDTQYF. The CDR3 DNA follows: TGTGCCACTACCGGGGGTTCAGATACGCAGTATTTT.

The rearrangement uses TRBV30 and TRBJ1-4; 7 bases match TRBD1. Germline lookup yields CDR1 GTSNPN and CDR2 SVGIG (reference sequence). J was trimmed by 6 bases and V by 3 bases; bases with no gene match: 10. This CDR3 contains 15 residues. The CDR3 reads CAWRGNSGTDEKLFF. CDR3 DNA: TGTGCCTGGAGGGGGAATTCCGGGACAGATGAAAAACTGTTTTTT.

V and J are TRBV7-3 and TRBJ2-5; D remains ambiguous. Germline values: CDR1 SGHTA, CDR2 FQGTGA. This CDR3 is 15 amino acids long. V was cut by 5 bases and J by 1 base, with 14 bases left in between. The CDR3 bases are TGTGCCAGCAGCCCCCGAGGTGCGGTCCAAGAGACCCAGTACTTC. It yields the protein CASSPRGAVQETQYF.

The chain joins TRBV9 to TRBJ1-1, with 8 bases aligning to TRBD1. The V gene's germline CDR1 is SGDLS and CDR2 YYNGEE. V shed 3 bases, J shed 6 bases, and the junction held 7 bases outside the gene matches. The CDR3 contains 14 residues. CDR3 in DNA: TGTGCCAGCAGCGGCCTTGGGACAGGCTCTGAAGCTTTCTTT. This sequence encodes CASSGLGTGSEAFF.

This clone came up a few times. V is TRBV6-6 and J is TRBJ1-1; 7 bases are shared with TRBD1. Germline V gives CDR1 MNHNY, CDR2 SVGAGI (reference sequence). The V gene end was trimmed by 5 bases and the J gene end by 0 bases; junction bases not matched to a gene: 9. The CDR3 loop spans 16 amino acids. The CDR3 nucleotides read TGTGCCAGCAGTAAACAGGGGCTGGGGATGAACACTGAAGCTTTCTTT. It yields the protein CASSKQGLGMNTEAFF.

The rearrangement links TRBV5-1 to TRBJ2-5; D remains unclear. Between the trimmed V and J ends, which lost 0 bases and 1 base, there was a span of 7 bases. Germline lookup yields CDR1 SGHRS and CDR2 YFSETQ. This CDR3 region has 14 residues. This CDR3 is CASSLAQAQETQYF. The CDR3, as DNA: TGCGCCAGCAGCTTGGCTCAGGCCCAAGAGACCCAGTACTTC. The variable domain in full, with the rest retrieved from reference TRBV5-1 and TRBJ2-5, is KAGVTQTPRYLIKTRGQQVTLSCSPISGHRSVSWYQQTPGQGLQFLFEYFSETQRNKGNFPGRFSGRQFSNSRSEMNVSTLELGDSALYLCASSLAQAQETQYFGPGTRLLVL.

The table lists this clone with a few counts. The chain uses TRBV5-1 and TRBJ1-6, with TRBD1 as a possible D gene (6 bases). Looked up from germline, CDR1 is SGHRS and CDR2 is YFSETQ. V was cut by 2 bases and J by 5 bases, with 11 bases left in between. The CDR3 consists of 15 residues. CDR3 sequence reads: CASSFRDTDNSPLHF. CDR3 in DNA: TGCGCCAGCAGCTTTCGGGACACCGATAATTCACCCCTCCACTTT.

This clone was observed once. The rearrangement joins TRBV27 to TRBJ2-7; 8 nucleotides line up with TRBD2. CDR1 and CDR2 (germline): MNHEY, SMNVEV (reference sequence). V was clipped by 6 bases and J by 3 bases; unmatched bases: 13. The CDR3 runs 16 residues. The CDR3 DNA reads TGTGCCAGCAGCCTGGGTGTTAGCGGGGCCGACTACGAGCAGTACTTC. It codes for CASSLGVSGADYEQYF.

This clone was seen just once. The chain has TRBV19 and TRBJ2-7; TRBD2 might be the D (6 bases). CDR3 length: 16 amino acids. Germline V gene sequence: CDR1 LNHDA, CDR2 SQIVND (reference sequence). V lost 3 bases and J lost 4, with 19 bases in between. The CDR3 reads CASSMRLSSEQYEQYF. CDR3 bases: TGTGCCAGTAGTATGAGATTGTCTAGCGAACAGTACGAGCAGTACTTC.

The gene calls are TRBV19 and TRBJ2-2, with 11 bases aligning to TRBD1. The CDR3 consists of 16 residues. V lost 6 bases, J lost 6 bases, and 9 bases stayed unmatched. Germline V gene data show CDR1 as LNHDA and CDR2 as SQIVND (reference sequence). CDR3 coding DNA: TGTGCCAGTAGACTTAAGCAGGGACAGGGGGCCGGGGAGCTGTTTTTT. It encodes CASRLKQGQGAGELFF.

The chain joins TRBV9 to TRBJ2-3; D possibly corresponds to TRBD2 (7 bases). Germline CDR1 and CDR2: SGDLS and YYNGEE. V lost 3 bases, J lost 2 bases, and 13 bases lay in between. The CDR3 spans 15 residues. CDR3 sequence: CASSGGGGDTDTQYF. The CDR3 region has the DNA TGTGCCAGCAGCGGAGGGGGAGGGGACACAGATACGCAGTATTTT.

The chain is built from TRBV24-1 and TRBJ2-2; 10 bases align to TRBD2. V lost 4 bases, J lost 7 bases, and 8 bases stayed unmatched. From germline, CDR1 is KGHDR and CDR2 SFDVKD. The CDR3 has 16 amino acids. Here the CDR3 reads CATSDSSGRAGGELFF. The CDR3 DNA is TGTGCCACCAGTGACTCAAGCGGGAGGGCCGGCGGGGAGCTGTTTTTT.